These T cell receptor beta chains were read from a single sample in a study of CD8 T cells in ankylosing spondylitis. TCRdb redid the calling of the 5' RACE reads with MiXCR, one entry per CDR3 protein. The table lists approximately 520,000 distinct CDR3 sequences, over 4% of them singletons. Material for sequencing was blood, either unsorted or a sorted T cell fraction (not recorded which). The receptor source for this set is a male donor with ankylosing spondylitis. Both conserved end residues are part of each CDR3. Fields, in order: D gene, J gene, V gene, CDR3 protein. The D gene is left open where the match is weak.

NA TRBJ2-7 TRBV24-1 CATSATDGEQYF
NA TRBJ1-4 TRBV20-1 CSAPVPTATNEKLFF
NA TRBJ2-5 TRBV7-9 CASSLEGSGQETQYF
NA TRBJ2-4 TRBV4-1 CASSQDRGRDIQYF
NA TRBJ2-5 TRBV12-3/TRBV12-4 CASSWGGWAAGETQYF
NA TRBJ2-7 TRBV7-9 CASSATGVSSYEQYF
NA TRBJ2-7 TRBV4-3 CASSTQPRDPSYEQYF
NA TRBJ2-3 TRBV7-3 CASSLRPTDTQYF
TRBD2 TRBJ2-7 TRBV12-3/TRBV12-4 CASRDTSDFYEQYF
NA TRBJ1-2 TRBV20-1 CSAREGSFSNYGYTF
NA TRBJ2-5 TRBV4-3 CASSQHPTDRYQETQYF
NA TRBJ1-4 TRBV5-1 CASSLTFDSGNEKLFF
TRBD1 TRBJ2-7 TRBV7-9 CASSLRDRGVYEQYF
NA TRBJ2-3 TRBV12-3/TRBV12-4 CASSPRRTDTQYF
NA TRBJ1-6 TRBV11-2 CASSLGPGNSPLHF
NA TRBJ1-1 TRBV7-2 CASSLASTEAFF
TRBD1 TRBJ1-4 TRBV6-2/TRBV6-3 CASSYSVLFRGINEKLFF
NA TRBJ2-1 TRBV20-1 CSAGGAFSYNEQFF
NA TRBJ2-7 TRBV7-8 CASSLAGTSASYEQYF
NA TRBJ2-1 TRBV28 CASSSGTLHNEQFF
TRBD2 TRBJ2-7 TRBV29-1 CSVAGGRDDEQYF
TRBD1 TRBJ1-1 TRBV20-1 CSASLDRGDTEAFF
NA TRBJ1-3 TRBV29-1 CSVSGDSGNTIYF
NA TRBJ1-1 TRBV5-1 CASREGYTEAFF
NA TRBJ2-7 TRBV29-1 CSVETGRTYEQYF
NA TRBJ2-7 TRBV7-2 CASSEHYEQYF
TRBD2 TRBJ2-1 TRBV6-2/TRBV6-3 CASRQGLAGYNEQFF
NA TRBJ2-3 TRBV7-2 CASTLPTDTQYF
TRBD1 TRBJ2-7 TRBV6-2/TRBV6-3 CASSIPGGEQYF
TRBD1 TRBJ2-1 TRBV4-1 CASSQRDRKEYNEQFF
NA TRBJ2-2 TRBV5-1 CASSFAEGVGELFF
NA TRBJ2-1 TRBV24-1 CATSGNRVGSSFGSYNEQFF
TRBD2 TRBJ2-5 TRBV7-2 CASSLGLAGPETQYF
NA TRBJ1-2 TRBV5-5 CASSLMPGTTNYGYTF
TRBD1 TRBJ2-7 TRBV20-1 CSAHRGVYEQYF
TRBD1 TRBJ2-1 TRBV19 CASSPQGGRYNEQFF
NA TRBJ2-3 TRBV29-1 CSARSSPDTQYF
TRBD1 TRBJ1-2 TRBV5-1 CASSLMGQGQGYTF
TRBD1 TRBJ2-7 TRBV20-1 CSSGQDIYEQYF
TRBD1 TRBJ2-2 TRBV24-1 CATSDLRDRGQHGGELFF
TRBD2 TRBJ2-7 TRBV7-9 CASSFGEGTYEQYF
NA TRBJ1-5 TRBV15 CATSRWVDQPQHF
TRBD1 TRBJ2-1 TRBV28 CASRVDRGFYNEQFF
NA TRBJ2-1 TRBV5-1 CASSLGGTLNEQFF
NA TRBJ2-5 TRBV6-6 CASRNRVQETQYF
TRBD1 TRBJ1-5 TRBV6-2/TRBV6-3 CASRPGGQGANQPQHF